The present T cell receptor (beta chain) was sequenced within a study of T-cell reconstitution after alpha-beta-depleted transplantation in children. Study-wide points: About two months after transplant, alpha-beta T cells reportedly came from several hundred expanded graft clones. When one year had passed after transplant, most T-cell counts and diversity came from newly produced T cells. In some patients, recipient T cells and intrathymic progenitors surviving conditioning explained high day-60 diversity.

The CDR3 consists of 14 residues. The V and J ends lost 3 bases and 4 bases respectively, with 13 bases between them. Details on this clonotype: Its target is unknown.

Unique molecular identifiers featured in how the TCRbeta library was prepared. TCRdb used MiXCR to reprocess the PCR reads, holding one entry per CDR3 protein. This sample yields nearly 350,000 distinct CDR3 sequences, of which 15% to 20% are seen a single time; around 41% belongs to the top ten. The genes are TRBV12-3 or TRBV12-4 and TRBJ2-7, with a weak D call TRBD2 (6 bases). The specimen was PBMCs, mostly from graft donor cells, collected 360 days after TCRalphabeta/CD19-depleted stem cell transplant. The sequence was obtained from a male patient aged 2-15 years who had a stem cell transplant for acute lymphoblastic leukemia, so the T cells may come from the graft donor. The CDR3 DNA sequence: TGTGCCAGCAGTTTTCTCGGGGAGGCTTACGAGCAGTACTTC. Amino acids: CASSFLGEAYEQYF.